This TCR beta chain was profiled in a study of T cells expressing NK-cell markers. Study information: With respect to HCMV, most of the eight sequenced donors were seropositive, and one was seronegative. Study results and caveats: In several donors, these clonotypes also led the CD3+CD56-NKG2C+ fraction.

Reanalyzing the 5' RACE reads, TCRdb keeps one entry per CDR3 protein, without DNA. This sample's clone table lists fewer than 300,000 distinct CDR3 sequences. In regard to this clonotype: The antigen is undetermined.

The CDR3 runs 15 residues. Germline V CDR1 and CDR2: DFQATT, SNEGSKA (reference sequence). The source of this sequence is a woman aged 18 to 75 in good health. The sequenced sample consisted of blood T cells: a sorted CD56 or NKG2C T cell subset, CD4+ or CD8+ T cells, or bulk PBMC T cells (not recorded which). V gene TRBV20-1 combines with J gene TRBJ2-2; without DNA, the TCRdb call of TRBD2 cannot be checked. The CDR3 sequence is CSARSGTSGTGELFF.